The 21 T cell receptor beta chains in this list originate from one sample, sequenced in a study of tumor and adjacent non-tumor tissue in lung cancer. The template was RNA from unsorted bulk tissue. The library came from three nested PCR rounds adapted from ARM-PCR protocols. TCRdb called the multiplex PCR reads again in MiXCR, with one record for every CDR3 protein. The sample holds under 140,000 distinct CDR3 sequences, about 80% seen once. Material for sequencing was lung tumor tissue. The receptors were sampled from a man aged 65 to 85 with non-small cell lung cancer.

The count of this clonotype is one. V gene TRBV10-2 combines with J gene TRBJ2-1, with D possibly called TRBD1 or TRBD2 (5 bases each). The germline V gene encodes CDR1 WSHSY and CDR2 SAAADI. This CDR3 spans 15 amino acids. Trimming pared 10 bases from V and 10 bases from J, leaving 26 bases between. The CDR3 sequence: CAIRCPGPSSQEQFF. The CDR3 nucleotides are TGCGCCATCAGGTGCCCGGGACCCTCTTCTCAGGAGCAGTTCTTC.

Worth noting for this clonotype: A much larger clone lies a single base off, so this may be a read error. The chain's CDR3 is CRAGLARLNYEQYF. The CDR3 DNA sequence: TGCAGAGCTGGATTAGCGAGATTAAACTACGAGCAGTACTTC. The chain combines TRBV20-1 with TRBJ2-7, with D possibly matching TRBD2 (5 bases). Germline-derived CDR1 and CDR2 are DFQATT and SNEGSKA (reference sequence). The CDR3 loop spans 14 amino acids.

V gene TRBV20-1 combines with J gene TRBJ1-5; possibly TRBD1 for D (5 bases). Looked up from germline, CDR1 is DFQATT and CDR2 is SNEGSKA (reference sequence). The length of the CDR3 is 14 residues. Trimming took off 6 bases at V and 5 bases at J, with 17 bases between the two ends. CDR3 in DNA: TGCAGTGCCCGGGACGGACTGCTGGATCAGCCCCAGCATTTT. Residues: CSARDGLLDQPQHF.

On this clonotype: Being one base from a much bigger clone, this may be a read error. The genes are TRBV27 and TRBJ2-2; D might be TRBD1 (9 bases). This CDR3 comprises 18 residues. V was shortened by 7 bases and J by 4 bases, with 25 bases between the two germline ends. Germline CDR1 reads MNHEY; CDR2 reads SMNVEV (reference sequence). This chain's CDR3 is CASTNLGGGQGLTGELFF. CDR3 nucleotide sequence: TGTGCCAGCACCAATCTCGGGGGGGGACAGGGTCTCACCGGGGAGCTGTTTTTT.

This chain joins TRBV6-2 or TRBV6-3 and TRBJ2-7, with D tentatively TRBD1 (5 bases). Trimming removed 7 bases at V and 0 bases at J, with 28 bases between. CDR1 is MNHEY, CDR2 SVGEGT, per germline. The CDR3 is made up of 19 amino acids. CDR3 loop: CASNPMGIRGGPHSYEQYF. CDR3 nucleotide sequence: TGTGCCAGCAATCCCATGGGCATAAGGGGCGGCCCTCACTCCTACGAGCAGTACTTC.

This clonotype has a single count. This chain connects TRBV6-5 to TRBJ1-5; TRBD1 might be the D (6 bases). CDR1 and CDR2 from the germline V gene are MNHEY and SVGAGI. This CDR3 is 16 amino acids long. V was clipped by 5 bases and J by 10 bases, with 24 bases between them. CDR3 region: CASSTRVGATSQPQHF. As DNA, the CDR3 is TGTGCCAGCAGTACCCGGGTGGGGGCAACGAGTCAACCCCAGCATTTT.

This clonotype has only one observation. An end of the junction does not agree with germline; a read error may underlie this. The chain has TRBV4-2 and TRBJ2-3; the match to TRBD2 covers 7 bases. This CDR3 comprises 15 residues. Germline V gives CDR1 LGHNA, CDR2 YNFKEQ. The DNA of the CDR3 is TGTGCCAGCATCCCCGTGCGGGGGACCGCAGATACTCAGTATTTT. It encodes CASIPVRGTADTQYF.

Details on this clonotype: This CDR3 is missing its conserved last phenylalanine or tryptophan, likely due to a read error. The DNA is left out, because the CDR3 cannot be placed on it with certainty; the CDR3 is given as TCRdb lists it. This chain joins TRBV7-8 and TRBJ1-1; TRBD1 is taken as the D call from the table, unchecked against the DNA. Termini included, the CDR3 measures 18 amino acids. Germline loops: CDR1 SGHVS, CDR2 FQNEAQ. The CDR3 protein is CASSSKNIRGTVGTEAFI.

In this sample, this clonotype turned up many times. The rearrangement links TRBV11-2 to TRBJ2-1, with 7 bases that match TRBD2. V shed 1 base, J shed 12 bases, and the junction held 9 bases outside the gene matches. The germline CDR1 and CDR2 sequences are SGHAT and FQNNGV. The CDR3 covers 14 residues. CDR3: CASSLGLAEQSQFF. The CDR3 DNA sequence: TGTGCCAGCAGCTTAGGGCTAGCGGAACAATCGCAGTTCTTC.

The DNA for the CDR3 is TGTGCCAGCAGCTTTAGCTGTCTAGGTGAAAAACTGTTTTTT. It translates to CASSFSCLGEKLFF. This sequence joins TRBV12-3 or TRBV12-4 and TRBJ1-4, with no clear D. V lost 6 bases and J lost 7, with 15 bases in between. The CDR3 covers 14 residues.

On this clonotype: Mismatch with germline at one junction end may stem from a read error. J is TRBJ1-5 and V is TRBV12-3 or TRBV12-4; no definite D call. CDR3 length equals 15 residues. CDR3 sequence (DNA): TGTGTCAGCAGTCAATCTGGAGGATACAATCAGCCCCAGCATTTT. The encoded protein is CVSSQSGGYNQPQHF.

CDR3 in amino acids: CSLADRFQETNYF. CDR3 DNA: TGCAGCTTGGCCGACAGGTTCCAAGAGACCAATTACTTC. This sequence joins TRBV29-1 and TRBJ2-5; D is perhaps TRBD1 (6 bases). Germline V lookup: CDR1 SQVTM, CDR2 ANQGSEA. This CDR3 comprises 13 residues. Trimming took 8 bases from V and 14 from J, leaving 27 bases between them.

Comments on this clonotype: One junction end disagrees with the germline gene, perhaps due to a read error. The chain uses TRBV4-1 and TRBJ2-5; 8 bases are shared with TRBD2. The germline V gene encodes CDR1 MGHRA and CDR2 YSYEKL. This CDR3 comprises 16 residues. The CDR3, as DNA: TGCGACAGCAGCCGCTTGAGACTAGCGAATCAAGAGACACAGTACTTC. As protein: CDSSRLRLANQETQYF.

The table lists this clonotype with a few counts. Written as DNA, the CDR3 is TGTGCCAGCAGTCGGGACAGGGACTCCTACGAGCAGTACTTC. It is translated as CASSRDRDSYEQYF. The rearrangement uses TRBV5-4 and TRBJ2-7; TRBD1 agrees at 9 bases. The CDR3 runs to 14 residues. Germline CDR1 is SGHNT and CDR2 is YYREEE (reference sequence). J was trimmed by 0 bases and V by 5 bases; bases with no gene match: 3.

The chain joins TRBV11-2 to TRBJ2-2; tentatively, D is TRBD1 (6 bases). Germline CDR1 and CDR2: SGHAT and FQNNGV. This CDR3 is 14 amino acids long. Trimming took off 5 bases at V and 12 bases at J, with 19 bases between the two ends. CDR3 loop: CASSVDSQSVKLFF. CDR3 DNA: TGTGCCAGCAGCGTGGACAGTCAGTCCGTGAAGCTGTTTTTT.

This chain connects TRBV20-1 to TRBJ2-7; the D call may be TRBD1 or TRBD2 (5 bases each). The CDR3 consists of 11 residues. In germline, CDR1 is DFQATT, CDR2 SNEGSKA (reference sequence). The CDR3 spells CYATGAVEQYF. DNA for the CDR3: TGCTATGCTACCGGGGCAGTCGAGCAGTACTTC.

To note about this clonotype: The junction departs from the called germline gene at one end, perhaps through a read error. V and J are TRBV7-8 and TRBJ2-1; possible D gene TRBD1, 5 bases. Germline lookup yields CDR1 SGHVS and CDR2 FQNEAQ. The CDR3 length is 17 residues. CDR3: CASSLDITQVTNNEHFF. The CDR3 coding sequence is TGTGCCAGCAGCTTAGACATAACACAGGTAACTAACAATGAGCACTTCTTC.

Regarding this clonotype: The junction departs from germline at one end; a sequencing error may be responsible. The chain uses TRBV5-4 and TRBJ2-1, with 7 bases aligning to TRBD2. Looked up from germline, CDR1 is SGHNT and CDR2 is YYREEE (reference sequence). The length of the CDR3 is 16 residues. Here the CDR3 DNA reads TGTGCCAGCAGCGGAGCGGGGACTTGCGGGAGAGCGGAGCAGCTCTTC. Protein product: CASSGAGTCGRAEQLF.

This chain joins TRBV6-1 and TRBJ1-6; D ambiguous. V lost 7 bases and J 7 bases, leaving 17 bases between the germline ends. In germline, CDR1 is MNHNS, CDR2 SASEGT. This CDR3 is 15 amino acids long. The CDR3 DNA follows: TGTGCCAGCACTGGACTCGCCTACAGAAATTCACCCCTCCACTTT. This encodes CASTGLAYRNSPLHF.

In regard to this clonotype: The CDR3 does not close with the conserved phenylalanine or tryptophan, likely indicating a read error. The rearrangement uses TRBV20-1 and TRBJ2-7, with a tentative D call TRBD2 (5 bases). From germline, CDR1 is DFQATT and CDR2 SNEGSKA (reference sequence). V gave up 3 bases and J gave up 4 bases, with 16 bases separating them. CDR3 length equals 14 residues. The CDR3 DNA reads TGCAGTGCTAGTGGAGGATGGTCCCCTTACGAGCAGTACTGC. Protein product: CSASGGWSPYEQYC.

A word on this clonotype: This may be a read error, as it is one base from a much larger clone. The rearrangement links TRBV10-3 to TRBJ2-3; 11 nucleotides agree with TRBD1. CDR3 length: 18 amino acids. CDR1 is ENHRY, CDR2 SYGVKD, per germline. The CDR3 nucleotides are TGTGCCATCAGTGACCCATCCGGGACAGGGGGTATGACAGATAGGCAGTATTTT. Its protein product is CAISDPSGTGGMTDRQYF.